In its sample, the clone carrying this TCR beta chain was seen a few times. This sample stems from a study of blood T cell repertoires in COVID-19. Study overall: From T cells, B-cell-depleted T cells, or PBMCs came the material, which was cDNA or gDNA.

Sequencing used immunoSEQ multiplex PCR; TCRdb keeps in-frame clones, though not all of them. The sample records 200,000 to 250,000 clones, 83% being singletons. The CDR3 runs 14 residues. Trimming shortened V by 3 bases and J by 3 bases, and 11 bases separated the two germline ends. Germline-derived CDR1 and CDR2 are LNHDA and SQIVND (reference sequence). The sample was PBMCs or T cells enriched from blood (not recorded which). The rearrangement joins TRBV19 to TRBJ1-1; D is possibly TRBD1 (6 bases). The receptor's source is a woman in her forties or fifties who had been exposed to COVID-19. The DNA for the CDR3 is TGTGCCAGTAGTATTACAGGGTACGACACTGAAGCTTTCTTT. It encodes CASSITGYDTEAFF.